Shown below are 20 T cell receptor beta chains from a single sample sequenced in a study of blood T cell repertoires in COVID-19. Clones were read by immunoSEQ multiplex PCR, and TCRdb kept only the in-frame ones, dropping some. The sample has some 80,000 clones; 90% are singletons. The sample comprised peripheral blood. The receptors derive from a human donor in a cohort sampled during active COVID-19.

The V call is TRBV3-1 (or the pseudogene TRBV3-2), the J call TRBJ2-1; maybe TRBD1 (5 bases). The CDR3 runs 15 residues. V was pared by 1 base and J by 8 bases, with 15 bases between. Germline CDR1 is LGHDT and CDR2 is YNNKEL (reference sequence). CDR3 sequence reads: CASSQVQGLMDEQFF. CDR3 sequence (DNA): TGTGCCAGCAGCCAAGTTCAGGGCCTTATGGATGAGCAGTTCTTC.

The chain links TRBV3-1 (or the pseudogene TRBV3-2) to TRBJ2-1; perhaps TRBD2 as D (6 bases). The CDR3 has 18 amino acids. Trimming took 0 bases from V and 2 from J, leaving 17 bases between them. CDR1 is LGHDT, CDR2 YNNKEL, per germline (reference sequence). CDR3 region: CASSQDLGGVRTYNEQFF. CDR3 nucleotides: TGTGCCAGCAGCCAAGATCTCGGAGGGGTCCGTACCTACAATGAGCAGTTCTTC.

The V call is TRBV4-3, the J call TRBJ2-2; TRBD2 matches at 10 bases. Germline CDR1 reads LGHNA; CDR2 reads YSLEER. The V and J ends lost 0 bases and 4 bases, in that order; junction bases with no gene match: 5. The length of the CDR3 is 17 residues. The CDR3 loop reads CASSQDLAGVGTGELFF. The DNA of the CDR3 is TGCGCCAGCAGCCAAGATCTAGCGGGAGTGGGCACCGGGGAGCTGTTTTTT.

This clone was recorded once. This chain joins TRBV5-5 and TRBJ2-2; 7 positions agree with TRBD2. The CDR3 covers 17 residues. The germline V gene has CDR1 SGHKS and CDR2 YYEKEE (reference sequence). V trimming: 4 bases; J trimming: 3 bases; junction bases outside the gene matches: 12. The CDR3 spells CASSQSRAGRYTGELFF. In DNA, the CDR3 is TGTGCCAGCAGCCAATCTCGAGCGGGGAGATACACCGGGGAGCTGTTTTTT.

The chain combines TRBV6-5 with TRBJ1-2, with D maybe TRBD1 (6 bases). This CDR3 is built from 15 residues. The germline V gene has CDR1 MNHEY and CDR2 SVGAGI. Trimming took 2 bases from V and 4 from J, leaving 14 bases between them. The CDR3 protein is CASSYQDSYIYGYTF. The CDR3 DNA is TGTGCCAGCAGTTACCAGGACAGTTATATCTATGGCTACACCTTC.

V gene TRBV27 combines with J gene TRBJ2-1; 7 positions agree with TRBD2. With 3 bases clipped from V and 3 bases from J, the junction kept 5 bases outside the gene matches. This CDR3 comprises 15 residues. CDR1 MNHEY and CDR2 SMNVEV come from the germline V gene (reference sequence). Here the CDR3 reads CASSFRAGNYNEQFF. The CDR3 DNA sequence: TGTGCCAGCAGTTTCCGAGCGGGGAACTACAATGAGCAGTTCTTC.

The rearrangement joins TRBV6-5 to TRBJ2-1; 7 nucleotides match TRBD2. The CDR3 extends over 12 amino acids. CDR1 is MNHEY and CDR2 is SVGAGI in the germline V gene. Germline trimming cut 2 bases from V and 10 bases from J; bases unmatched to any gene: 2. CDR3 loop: CASSYGTTEQFF. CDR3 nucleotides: TGTGCCAGCAGTTACGGGACTACGGAGCAGTTCTTC.

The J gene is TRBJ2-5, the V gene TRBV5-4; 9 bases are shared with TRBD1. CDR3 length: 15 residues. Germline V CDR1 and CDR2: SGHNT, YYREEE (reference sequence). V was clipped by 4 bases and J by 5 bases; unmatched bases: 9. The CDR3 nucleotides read TGTGCCAGCAGCCCGGGACAGGGTCGAAGGGAGACCCAGTACTTC. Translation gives CASSPGQGRRETQYF.

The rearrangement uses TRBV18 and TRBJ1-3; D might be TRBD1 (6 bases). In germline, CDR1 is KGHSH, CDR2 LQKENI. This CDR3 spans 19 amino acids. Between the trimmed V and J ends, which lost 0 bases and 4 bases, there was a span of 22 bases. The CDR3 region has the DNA TGTGCCAGCTCACCACCGGGAACAGGGAAAACTTCAATGGGAAACACCATATATTTT. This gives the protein CASSPPGTGKTSMGNTIYF.

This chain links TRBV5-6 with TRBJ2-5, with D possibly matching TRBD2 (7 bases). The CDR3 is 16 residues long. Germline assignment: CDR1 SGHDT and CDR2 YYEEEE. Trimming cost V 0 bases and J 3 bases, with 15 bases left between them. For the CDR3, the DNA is TGTGCCAGCAGCTTGGCCCTCGGAGGGGGGGAAGAGACCCAGTACTTC. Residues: CASSLALGGGEETQYF.

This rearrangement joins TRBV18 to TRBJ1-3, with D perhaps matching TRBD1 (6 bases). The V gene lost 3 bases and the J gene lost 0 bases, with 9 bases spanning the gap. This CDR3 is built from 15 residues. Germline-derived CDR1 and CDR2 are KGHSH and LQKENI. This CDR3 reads CASSPPTGSGNTIYF. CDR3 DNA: TGTGCCAGCTCACCTCCGACAGGCTCTGGAAACACCATATATTTT.

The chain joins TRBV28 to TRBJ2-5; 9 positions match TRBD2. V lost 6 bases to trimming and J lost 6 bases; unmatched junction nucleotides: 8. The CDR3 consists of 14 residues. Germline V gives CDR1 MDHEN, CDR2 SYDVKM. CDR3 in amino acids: CASRSSGAEKTQYF. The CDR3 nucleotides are TGTGCCAGCAGGTCTAGCGGGGCGGAGAAGACCCAGTACTTC.

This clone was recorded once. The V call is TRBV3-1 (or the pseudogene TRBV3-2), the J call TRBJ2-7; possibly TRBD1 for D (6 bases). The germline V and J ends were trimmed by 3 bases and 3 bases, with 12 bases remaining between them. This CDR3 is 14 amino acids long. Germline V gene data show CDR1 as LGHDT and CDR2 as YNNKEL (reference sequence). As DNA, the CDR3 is TGTGCCAGCAGCCACGGGAAGGGGGACTACGAGCAGTACTTC. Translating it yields CASSHGKGDYEQYF.

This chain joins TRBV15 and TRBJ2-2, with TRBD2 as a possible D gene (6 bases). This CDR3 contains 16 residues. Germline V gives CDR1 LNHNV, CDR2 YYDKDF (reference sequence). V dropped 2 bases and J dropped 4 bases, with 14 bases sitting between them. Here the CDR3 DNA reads TGTGCCACCAGCAGACTCCGGGACTCACTCACCGGGGAGCTGTTTTTT. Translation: CATSRLRDSLTGELFF. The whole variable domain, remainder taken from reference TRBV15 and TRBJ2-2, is DAMVIQNPRYQVTQFGKPVTLSCSQTLNHNVMYWYQQKSSQAPKLLFHYYDKDFNNEADTPDNFQSRRPNTSFCFLDIRSPGLGDTAMYLCATSRLRDSLTGELFFGEGSRLTVL.

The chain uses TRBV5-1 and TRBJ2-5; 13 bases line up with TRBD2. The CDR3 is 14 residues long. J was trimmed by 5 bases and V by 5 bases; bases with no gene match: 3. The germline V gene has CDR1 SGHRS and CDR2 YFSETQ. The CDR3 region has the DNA TGCGCCAGCAGACTAGCGGGGGGGCGTGAGACCCAGTACTTC. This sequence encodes CASRLAGGRETQYF.

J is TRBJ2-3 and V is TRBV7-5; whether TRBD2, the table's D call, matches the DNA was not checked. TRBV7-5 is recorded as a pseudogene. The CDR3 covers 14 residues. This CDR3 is CAKGASGRPDTQYF. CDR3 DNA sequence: TGTGCCAAAGGGGCTAGCGGGAGGCCAGATACGCAGTATTTT.

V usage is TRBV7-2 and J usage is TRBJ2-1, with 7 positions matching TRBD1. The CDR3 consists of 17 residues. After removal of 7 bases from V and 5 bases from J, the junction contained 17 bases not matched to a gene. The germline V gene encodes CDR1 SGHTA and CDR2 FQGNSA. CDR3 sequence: CASTYGTVKSFNNEQFF. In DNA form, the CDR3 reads TGTGCCAGCACCTACGGGACAGTAAAATCCTTTAACAATGAGCAGTTCTTC.

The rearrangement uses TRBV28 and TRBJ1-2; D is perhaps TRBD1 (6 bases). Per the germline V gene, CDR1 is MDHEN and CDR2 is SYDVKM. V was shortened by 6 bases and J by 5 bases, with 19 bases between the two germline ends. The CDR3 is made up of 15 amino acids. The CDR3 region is CASSYGTRGRYGYTF. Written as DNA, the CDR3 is TGTGCCAGCAGCTATGGGACACGGGGAAGGTATGGCTACACCTTC.

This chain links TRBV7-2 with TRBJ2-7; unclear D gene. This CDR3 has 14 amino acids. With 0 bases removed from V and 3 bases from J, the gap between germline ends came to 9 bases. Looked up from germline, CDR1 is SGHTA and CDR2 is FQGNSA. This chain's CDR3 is CASSLAAGDYEQYF. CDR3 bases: TGTGCCAGCAGCTTAGCGGCTGGTGACTACGAGCAGTACTTC.

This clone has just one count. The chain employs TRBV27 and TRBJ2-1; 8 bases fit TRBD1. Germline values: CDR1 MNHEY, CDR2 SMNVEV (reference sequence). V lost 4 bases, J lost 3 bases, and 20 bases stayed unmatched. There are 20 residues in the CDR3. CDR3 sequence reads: CASSSHGTGKPSARYNEQFF. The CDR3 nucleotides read TGTGCCAGCAGTTCTCACGGGACAGGAAAACCATCGGCCCGCTACAATGAGCAGTTCTTC.